Listed here are 24 T cell receptor beta chains from one sample, sequenced in a study of OX40 agonist ivuxolimab in advanced cancers. Data came from immunoSEQ multiplex PCR; TCRdb stores just in-frame clones and leaves some out. The sample holds about 53,000 clones; roughly 90% are singletons and the top ten take over 8.5%. This sample comprised CD4+ or CD8+ T cells sorted from blood, obtained in a trial of the OX40 agonist ivuxolimab. The receptors were gathered from an adult with an advanced solid tumor such as melanoma, head and neck, liver or kidney cancer.

The V and J genes are TRBV29-1 and TRBJ2-7; D might be TRBD2 (6 bases). Germline-derived CDR1 and CDR2 are SQVTM and ANQGSEA. V was cut by 0 bases and J by 5 bases, with 11 bases left in between. CDR3 length: 13 residues. The CDR3 protein is CSVEDGLTHEQYV. The DNA of the CDR3 is TGCAGCGTTGAAGACGGACTAACTCACGAGCAGTACGTC.

The genes are TRBV6-1 and TRBJ2-7; D is unresolved. The V end was cut by 6 bases, the J end by 3 bases, with 18 bases between. In germline, CDR1 is MNHNS, CDR2 SASEGT. CDR3 size: 15 residues. CDR3 coding DNA: TGTGCCAGCAGCGACCCAGAAACGTCTTACTACGAGCAGTACGTC. Its protein is CASSDPETSYYEQYV.

The chain links TRBV19 to TRBJ2-7; weak D call: TRBD1 (5 bases). This CDR3 spans 14 amino acids. The ends were cut back, 6 bases at V and 1 base at J, with 13 bases in the middle. The germline V gene encodes CDR1 LNHDA and CDR2 SQIVND (reference sequence). CDR3 amino acids: CASSPRAGSYEQYV. DNA of the CDR3: TGTGCCAGTAGCCCCAGGGCAGGGTCCTACGAGCAGTACGTC.

The chain links TRBV6-5 to TRBJ1-1; possible D gene TRBD1, 6 bases. With 6 bases removed from V and 13 bases from J, the gap between germline ends came to 15 bases. Germline values: CDR1 MNHEY, CDR2 SVGAGI. The CDR3 sequence is 11 residues long. The CDR3 here is CASSQSNRVFF. CDR3 nucleotides: TGTGCCAGCAGCCAATCGAACAGGGTTTTCTTT.

This chain joins TRBV27 and TRBJ1-5; no clear D gene. Germline V gives CDR1 MNHEY, CDR2 SMNVEV (reference sequence). The CDR3 runs to 14 residues. V was clipped by 4 bases and J by 0 bases, with 7 bases between them. The CDR3 reads CASSSFYSNQPQHF. Written as DNA, the CDR3 is TGTGCCAGCAGTTCCTTTTATAGCAATCAGCCCCAGCATTTT.

This sequence joins TRBV7-6 and TRBJ2-3; TRBD1 aligns across 7 bases. After removal of 5 bases from V and 2 bases from J, the junction contained 10 bases not matched to a gene. Germline V CDR1 and CDR2: SGHVS, FNYEAQ. The CDR3 is made up of 16 amino acids. The CDR3 coding sequence is TGTGCCAGCAGCCCCTACAGGGGACCAAACACAGATACGCAGTATTTT. It specifies CASSPYRGPNTDTQYF.

This chain uses TRBV25-1 with TRBJ1-4, with D perhaps matching TRBD1 (6 bases). Germline CDR1 MGHDK, CDR2 SYGVNS. The CDR3 sequence is 13 residues long. The V and J ends lost 5 bases and 7 bases respectively, with 11 bases between them. This chain's CDR3 is CASSRGVSEKLFF. Written as DNA, the CDR3 is TGTGCCAGCAGTAGGGGGGTTAGTGAAAAACTGTTTTTT.

V and J are TRBV2 and TRBJ1-1, with D perhaps TRBD1 (5 bases). In germline, CDR1 is SNHLY, CDR2 FYNNEI. The ends were cut back, 4 bases at V and 3 bases at J, with 21 bases in the middle. The CDR3 runs to 17 residues. For the CDR3, the DNA is TGTGCCAGCAGTGTACCCGGACAAAGGCCTTTAGACACTGAAGCTTTCTTT. Translated: CASSVPGQRPLDTEAFF.

The rearrangement joins TRBV5-6 to TRBJ1-2; perhaps TRBD1 as D (5 bases). V was cut by 0 bases and J by 8 bases, with 8 bases left in between. CDR3 length: 12 residues. Germline values: CDR1 SGHDT, CDR2 YYEEEE. CDR3 region: CASSLVGGGYTF. The DNA of the CDR3 is TGTGCCAGCAGCTTGGTGGGGGGAGGCTACACCTTC.

V is TRBV27 and J is TRBJ1-1, with D perhaps TRBD1 (6 bases). This CDR3 contains 14 residues. The V gene's germline CDR1 is MNHEY and CDR2 SMNVEV (reference sequence). V shed 6 bases and J shed 3 bases, with 14 bases lying between them. CDR3 sequence (DNA): TGTGCCAGCAGGATCGGACAGACAGACACTGAAGCTTTCTTT. This sequence encodes CASRIGQTDTEAFF.

This chain joins TRBV19 and TRBJ2-7, with D possibly TRBD2 on 6 matching bases. The CDR3 runs 15 residues. Germline lookup yields CDR1 LNHDA and CDR2 SQIVND (reference sequence). Trimming stripped 3 bases from V and 4 bases from J, with 16 bases between. The CDR3 DNA follows: TGTGCCAGTAGTATCTCCTCGGGGGTAGGGTACGAGCAGTACTTC. Translated, it gives CASSISSGVGYEQYF.

This clone was recorded only once. The genes are TRBV6-5 and TRBJ2-5; 8 positions match TRBD1. The V gene's germline CDR1 is MNHEY and CDR2 SVGAGI. The length of the CDR3 is 15 residues. Germline trimming cut 7 bases from V and 1 base from J; bases unmatched to any gene: 8. CDR3 sequence: CASTPFGQGQETQYF. CDR3 DNA sequence: TGTGCCAGCACCCCCTTTGGACAGGGCCAAGAGACCCAGTACTTC.

This chain connects TRBV6-5 to TRBJ1-1, with TRBD1 as a possible D gene (6 bases). V gave up 4 bases and J gave up 1 base, with 7 bases separating them. The CDR3 length is 13 residues. Germline loops: CDR1 MNHEY, CDR2 SVGAGI. The CDR3 loop reads CASSWTENTEAFF. The CDR3 DNA sequence: TGTGCCAGCAGTTGGACAGAGAACACTGAAGCTTTCTTT.

The gene calls are TRBV11-2 and TRBJ2-7; the match to TRBD1 covers 7 bases. Trimming took 0 bases from V and 7 from J; bases not matched to a gene: 15. This CDR3 is 17 amino acids long. In germline, CDR1 is SGHAT, CDR2 FQNNGV. CDR3 in amino acids: CASSLDLRDSYPPEQYF. As DNA, the CDR3 is TGTGCCAGCAGCTTAGACCTCCGGGACAGTTACCCCCCAGAGCAGTACTTC. The full variable domain, completed using reference TRBV11-2 and TRBJ2-7, is EAGVAQSPRYKIIEKRQSVAFWCNPISGHATLYWYQQILGQGPKLLIQFQNNGVVDDSQLPKDRFSAERLKGVDSTLKIQPAKLEDSAVYLCASSLDLRDSYPPEQYFGPGTRLTVT.

This clone is a singleton in its sample. The V gene is TRBV4-1, the J gene TRBJ1-1; TRBD1 matches 7 bases. Trimming cost V 1 base and J 4 bases; bases outside gene matches: 6. The CDR3 runs 15 residues. Germline-derived CDR1 and CDR2 are MGHRA and YSYEKL. The CDR3 region is CASSQVGQFSTEAFF. CDR3 bases: TGCGCCAGCAGCCAAGTGGGACAGTTCAGCACTGAAGCTTTCTTT.

This chain connects TRBV9 to TRBJ2-3; tentative D call: TRBD2 (5 bases). Germline V gene sequence: CDR1 SGDLS, CDR2 YYNGEE. The length of the CDR3 is 15 residues. Trimming left V 0 bases short and J 4 bases short, with 12 bases between. CDR3 region: CASSVGERVADTQYF. The CDR3 DNA sequence: TGTGCCAGCAGCGTAGGGGAGAGGGTGGCAGATACGCAGTATTTT.

The chain links TRBV11-2 to TRBJ2-1; a possible D gene is TRBD2 (6 bases). The ends were cut back, 4 bases at V and 5 bases at J, with 21 bases in the middle. The CDR3 extends over 17 amino acids. Germline V CDR1 and CDR2: SGHAT, FQNNGV. In DNA, the CDR3 is TGTGCCAGCAGCTCCCCGTTGGCCCGAGGAGGGAACAATGAGCAGTTCTTC. Protein product: CASSSPLARGGNNEQFF.

The chain recombines TRBV10-3 with TRBJ1-3; a possible D gene is TRBD1 (6 bases). The germline V gene has CDR1 ENHRY and CDR2 SYGVKD. The CDR3 sequence is 19 residues long. The V end was cut by 6 bases, the J end by 0 bases, with 24 bases between. This CDR3 reads CAIRSPLSRRGNSGNTIYF. CDR3 in DNA: TGTGCCATCAGATCGCCCCTAAGTAGGAGGGGGAACTCTGGAAACACCATATATTTT.

The CDR3 DNA follows: TGTGCCAGCAGCACACAGGGGGCTTCCTACGAGCAGTACTTC. Amino acid sequence: CASSTQGASYEQYF. V gene TRBV13 combines with J gene TRBJ2-7; 9 nucleotides agree with TRBD1. The trim removed 5 bases at V and 1 base at J, leaving 3 bases unmatched. In germline, CDR1 is PRHDT, CDR2 FYEKMQ (reference sequence). This CDR3 region has 14 residues.

The chain employs TRBV29-1 and TRBJ1-1; D is perhaps TRBD1 (5 bases). Germline-derived CDR1 and CDR2 are SQVTM and ANQGSEA. V was clipped by 0 bases and J by 10 bases, with 18 bases between them. The CDR3 has 14 residues. CDR3 nucleotide sequence: TGCAGCGTTGAAGATCGCGCGGCAGGGAAGCCAGCTTTCTTT. This translates into CSVEDRAAGKPAFF.

This chain connects TRBV19 to TRBJ1-1; D is uncertain. The CDR3 spans 12 residues. CDR1 is LNHDA, CDR2 SQIVND, per germline (reference sequence). V was clipped by 3 bases and J by 10 bases, with 12 bases between them. The CDR3: CASSIPGLGAFF. The CDR3 DNA reads as TGTGCCAGTAGTATTCCAGGTCTTGGAGCTTTCTTT.

This chain joins TRBV7-8 and TRBJ2-7; 7 nucleotides align to TRBD2. This CDR3 has 14 residues. CDR1 is SGHVS and CDR2 is FQNEAQ in the germline V gene. With 2 bases clipped from V and 2 bases from J, the junction kept 3 bases outside the gene matches. CDR3 sequence: CASSLPGGAYEQYV. In DNA, the CDR3 is TGTGCCAGCAGCTTACCTGGGGGGGCCTACGAGCAGTACGTC.

The chain is built from TRBV9 and TRBJ2-3, with 8 bases fitting TRBD2. V shed 0 bases and J 2 bases; nucleotides not matched to a gene: 5. The CDR3 consists of 16 residues. Germline values: CDR1 SGDLS, CDR2 YYNGEE. The CDR3 is CASSVEAGALTDTQYF. Written as DNA, the CDR3 is TGTGCCAGCAGCGTAGAAGCGGGAGCCCTCACAGATACGCAGTATTTT.

The chain has TRBV25-1 and TRBJ1-1; D might be TRBD1 (5 bases). The CDR3 length is 13 residues. The V end was cut by 3 bases, the J end by 6 bases, with 11 bases between. Germline values: CDR1 MGHDK, CDR2 SYGVNS. DNA of the CDR3: TGTGCCAGCAGTGATCGTGAGGGACCTGAAGCTTTCTTT. This codes for CASSDREGPEAFF.